This T cell receptor (beta chain) is drawn from a study of cytomegalovirus exposure and HLA in healthy donors (TCRdb year 2017). About the investigation overall: According to a later analysis, one platform produced both the roughly 120 validation repertoires and the 550 to 800 repertoires of the first cohort. The study aimed to test whether signatures of past pathogen exposure could be identified by cataloging public T cell receptors. A separate validation cohort of roughly 120 different subjects was used in addition to the 666-subject first cohort. To predict cytomegalovirus infection status, the study combined high-throughput TCR immunosequencing, statistical association of individual TCRs with disease status, and machine learning.

Separate from the roughly 650-subject first cohort, the validation cohort of 95 to 150 subjects was the group to which the donors belonged. A remark on this clone: Which antigen it targets is not known. Base-call qualities are not available, and no considerably larger clone is one nucleotide away.

The library was built by means of the immunoSEQ multiplex PCR assay. Concerning the study's data processing: A statistical classification framework was built for diagnosing cytomegalovirus status from the catalog of TCR beta chain sequences. TCRdb mirrors the immuneACCESS table, restricted to in-frame sequences. Some clones are absent from its copies; in checked studies, under half trace to an unresolved V gene, and the reason for the others is unknown. The V and J calls and clone size are taken from that table; D and trimming were inferred from the DNA. This sample gives over 200,000 clones in total; almost 90% of them show up just once. The top ten constitute 0.37% of the sample. As encoded in the germline V gene (reference sequence), CDR1 is LNHDA while CDR2 is SQIVND. There are 14 amino acids in the CDR3, from cysteine to phenylalanine inclusive. CDR3 DNA is the only sequence kept; it has 42 bases, read in frame from the first base. Compared with germline, V lacks 3 bases and J lacks 4 bases; bases without a gene match: 5.

What the authors observed across the whole study: A later analysis found that TCRs clustered in the first cohort also tended to co-occur in the 120 or so validation repertoires, with 94% of cluster scores above 0. All 120 or so repertoires were used to score co-occurrence in the validation cohort in a later analysis, because that analysis had no HLA typing for the cohort. In vitro tests confirmed that a few of the cytomegalovirus-associated TCR beta chains recognize cytomegalovirus antigens. Most TCR sequences were observed very rarely across donors, whereas some public TCRs were present in many individuals. Cytomegalovirus status was reported to be diagnosed by the classifier with high specificity and sensitivity in both the original and validation cohorts. The study gave a list of 150 to 200 TCR beta chains associated with cytomegalovirus. The authors suggested that the approach could potentially be extended to other disease states and immunological phenotypes.

The origin of this receptor is a woman younger than 35 in good health and CMV-seronegative. The chain is made from TRBV19 and TRBJ2-5, with 7 central nucleotides matching TRBD1. The sample taken for sequencing was PBMCs. The DNA sequence follows: TGTGCCAGTAGTATTCTCGCAGGGGGAGAGACCCAGTACTTC. Translated, it gives CASSILAGGETQYF.